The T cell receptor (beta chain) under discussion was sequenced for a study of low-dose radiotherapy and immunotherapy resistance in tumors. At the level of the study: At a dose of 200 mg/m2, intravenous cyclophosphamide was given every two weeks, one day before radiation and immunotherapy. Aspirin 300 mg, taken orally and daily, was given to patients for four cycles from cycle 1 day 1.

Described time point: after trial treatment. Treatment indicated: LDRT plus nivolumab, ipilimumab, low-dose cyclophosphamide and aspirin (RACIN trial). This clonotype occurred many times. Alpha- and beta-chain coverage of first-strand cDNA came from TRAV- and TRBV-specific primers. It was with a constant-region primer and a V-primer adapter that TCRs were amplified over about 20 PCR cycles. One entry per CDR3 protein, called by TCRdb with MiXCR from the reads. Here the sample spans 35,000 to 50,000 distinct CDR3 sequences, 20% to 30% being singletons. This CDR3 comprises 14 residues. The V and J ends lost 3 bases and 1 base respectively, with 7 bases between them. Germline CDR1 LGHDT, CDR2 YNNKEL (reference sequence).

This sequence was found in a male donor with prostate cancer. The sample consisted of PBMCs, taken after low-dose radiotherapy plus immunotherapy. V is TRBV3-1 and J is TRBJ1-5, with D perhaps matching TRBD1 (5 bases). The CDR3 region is CASSHSGSNQPQHF. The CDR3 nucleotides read TGTGCCAGCAGCCATTCAGGGAGCAATCAGCCCCAGCATTTT. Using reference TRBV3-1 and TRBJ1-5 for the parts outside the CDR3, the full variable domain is DTAVSQTPKYLVTQMGNDKSIKCEQNLGHDTMYWYKQDSKKFLKIMFSYNNKELIINETVPNRFSPKSPDKAHLNLHINSLELGDSAVYFCASSHSGSNQPQHFGDGTRLSIL.